Below, one TCR beta chain is given with its context. This sample was included in a study of T cells of healthy individuals. TCRdb re-analysed the 5' RACE reads in MiXCR, keeping a single row per CDR3 protein. Of 40,000 to 60,000 distinct CDR3 sequences in the sample, around 15% were seen once. Germline V CDR1 and CDR2: LGHNA, YSLEER. There are 20 residues in the CDR3. The ends were cut back, 0 bases at V and 5 bases at J, with 25 bases in the middle. This clonotype was sampled from a human donor in good health. This chain connects TRBV4-3 to TRBJ2-2, with D perhaps matching TRBD1 or TRBD2 (5 bases each). Here the CDR3 reads CASSQELTRGAGSRTGELFF. As DNA, the CDR3 is TGCGCCAGCAGCCAAGAACTAACCCGAGGGGCCGGATCCAGAACCGGGGAGCTGTTTTTT.